These 21 T cell receptor beta chains were all obtained from the same sample, sequenced in a study of beta chain features in type 1 diabetes. As every portion of the isolated RNA was reverse transcribed, the sequencing read expressed TCRB transcripts. Sequenced by immunoSEQ multiplex PCR; TCRdb stores in-frame clones only, minus some. The repertoire holds 200,000 to 250,000 clones, with around 9.6% as singletons. Sequenced material: naive CD4+ T cells from blood. The receptors stem from a woman younger than 35 in good health.

The sample holds a few counts of this clone. CDR3 sequence: CASSQAGASTGELFF. The DNA of the CDR3 is TGTGCCAGCAGCCAAGCGGGAGCCAGTACCGGGGAGCTGTTTTTT. The chain couples TRBV4-2 to TRBJ2-2; D possibly corresponds to TRBD2 (6 bases). The CDR3 is 15 amino acids. Trimming pared 1 base from V and 5 bases from J, leaving 11 bases between. CDR1 is LGHNA and CDR2 is YNFKEQ in the germline V gene.

This clone was counted only a few times. V gene TRBV5-4 combines with J gene TRBJ2-5; D is perhaps TRBD2 (5 bases). The J call is uncertain, as TRBJ2-7 better fits the DNA end. The length of the CDR3 is 13 residues. Germline CDR1 is SGHNT and CDR2 is YYREEE (reference sequence). The DNA of the CDR3 is TGTGCCAGCAGCTTGGGGGAGTCCTACGAGCAGTACTTC. Translated: CASSLGESYEQYF.

At least ten counts were recorded for this clone. V usage is TRBV7-2 and J usage is TRBJ2-7, with TRBD1 matching over 11 bases. With V trimmed by 4 bases and J by 3 bases, 5 bases remained unmatched. The CDR3 covers 15 residues. Germline V gene lookup returns CDR1 SGHTA and CDR2 FQGNSA. Here the CDR3 reads CASSSLDRGLYEQYF. CDR3 in DNA: TGTGCCAGCAGCTCCCTGGACAGGGGGCTCTACGAGCAGTACTTC. Variable domain in full (rest from reference TRBV7-2 and TRBJ2-7): GAGVSQSPSNKVTEKGKDVELRCDPISGHTALYWYRQSLGQGLEFLIYFQGNSAPDKSGLPSDRFSAERTGGSVSTLTIQRTQQEDSAVYLCASSSLDRGLYEQYFGPGTRLTVT.

This clone was observed a few times. The chain carries TRBV27 and TRBJ2-5; the match to TRBD2 covers 7 bases. Trimming removed 5 bases from V and 5 bases from J; junction bases left unmatched: 8. This CDR3 has 14 residues. CDR1 is MNHEY and CDR2 is SMNVEV in the germline V gene (reference sequence). The CDR3 loop reads CASSAFREGETQYF. The CDR3 nucleotides are TGTGCCAGCAGTGCTTTCAGGGAGGGGGAGACCCAGTACTTC.

This sequence joins TRBV2 and TRBJ1-6; TRBD1 might be the D (6 bases). V shed 6 bases and J shed 7 bases, with 13 bases lying between them. The germline gives CDR1 SNHLY, CDR2 FYNNEI. This CDR3 has 14 residues. CDR3 nucleotide sequence: TGTGCCAGCAGGGGGGCCCCGAACAATTCACCCCTCCACTTT. It specifies CASRGAPNNSPLHF.

The rearrangement links TRBV7-3 to TRBJ2-2; weak D call: TRBD2 (7 bases). This CDR3 comprises 16 residues. Germline V lookup: CDR1 SGHTA, CDR2 FQGTGA. The germline V and J ends were trimmed by 4 bases and 3 bases, with 15 bases remaining between them. The CDR3: CASSSTGGLDTGELFF. The CDR3 DNA reads TGTGCCAGCAGCTCAACCGGGGGGCTGGACACCGGGGAGCTGTTTTTT.

V and J are TRBV10-3 and TRBJ2-5; 14 nucleotides line up with TRBD2. The CDR3 spans 13 residues. Per the germline V gene, CDR1 is ENHRY and CDR2 is SYGVKD. V lost 8 bases and J lost 13; bases outside the gene matches: 9. CDR3 DNA: TGTGCCATCGGACTAGCGGGGGGCGCCTTGAGGTACTTC. Protein sequence: CAIGLAGGALRYF.

This clone was detected only a few times. This rearrangement joins TRBV9 to TRBJ1-2, with a tentative D call TRBD1 (6 bases). Germline V gene data show CDR1 as SGDLS and CDR2 as YYNGEE. There are 15 residues in the CDR3. V lost 0 bases and J lost 4, with 13 bases in between. CDR3 sequence (DNA): TGTGCCAGCAGCGTAGAGACAGGACTGCCCTATGGCTACACCTTC. It translates to CASSVETGLPYGYTF.

This rearrangement joins TRBV11-2 to TRBJ2-7; maybe TRBD1 (5 bases). V was trimmed by 5 bases and J by 11 bases, leaving 19 bases between them. The length of the CDR3 is 13 residues. CDR1 and CDR2 from the germline V gene are SGHAT and FQNNGV. CDR3 sequence reads: CASSRSQGAGKYF. CDR3 sequence (DNA): TGTGCCAGCAGCCGCTCCCAAGGGGCAGGGAAGTACTTC.

The chain has TRBV4-2 and TRBJ2-1; 10 bases match TRBD1. This CDR3 has 15 residues. Germline assignment: CDR1 LGHNA and CDR2 YNFKEQ. V dropped 4 bases and J dropped 7; count of bases not matched to a gene: 7. The CDR3 DNA follows: TGTGCCAGCAGCCCCCGGGACAGGGGAGGGAATGAGCAGTTCTTC. This sequence encodes CASSPRDRGGNEQFF.

This clone was detected a few times. The J gene is TRBJ1-2, the V gene TRBV19; no reliable D call. Trimming shortened V by 7 bases and J by 3 bases, and 18 bases separated the two germline ends. Looked up from germline, CDR1 is LNHDA and CDR2 is SQIVND (reference sequence). The CDR3 extends over 15 amino acids. The CDR3 loop is CASNHPPLRDYGYTF. CDR3 nucleotide sequence: TGTGCCAGTAATCACCCTCCCCTGAGAGACTATGGCTACACCTTC.

This clone was detected a few times. The rearrangement links TRBV30 to TRBJ1-3, with D maybe TRBD1 (5 bases). Germline CDR1 is GTSNPN and CDR2 is SVGIG (reference sequence). V gave up 0 bases and J gave up 4 bases, with 13 bases separating them. The CDR3 totals 15 residues. The CDR3 coding sequence is TGTGCCTGGAGTGTACCATCAGGGAGGGGAAACACCATATATTTT. Residues: CAWSVPSGRGNTIYF.

This clone was counted at least ten times. In DNA, the CDR3 is TGCAGCTACAGCGGGGGTTTCAGCAATGAGCAGTTCTTC. This gives the protein CSYSGGFSNEQFF. This rearrangement joins TRBV29-1 to TRBJ2-1; 8 bases align to TRBD2. V was pared by 8 bases and J by 6 bases, with 9 bases of the junction left unmatched. This CDR3 is 13 amino acids long. The V gene's germline CDR1 is SQVTM and CDR2 ANQGSEA.

This clone has only a few counts. The V and J genes are TRBV14 and TRBJ1-1; a weak D match, TRBD1 (5 bases). Per the germline V gene, CDR1 is SGHDN and CDR2 is FVKESK. The CDR3 extends over 15 amino acids. The V and J ends lost 1 base and 4 bases respectively, with 13 bases between them. The CDR3 DNA follows: TGTGCCAGCAGCCAAGGTTACAGGTGGCGCACTGAAGCTTTCTTT. Its translation: CASSQGYRWRTEAFF.

J is TRBJ1-1 and V is TRBV11-2; tentatively, D is TRBD1 (5 bases). Deletions cut 1 base from V and 0 bases from J, with 12 bases between. CDR1 and CDR2 from the germline V gene are SGHAT and FQNNGV. The CDR3 is 16 amino acids. Here the CDR3 DNA reads TGTGCCAGCAGCTTAGTAGCGGGGCAGCTGAACACTGAAGCTTTCTTT. Its translation is CASSLVAGQLNTEAFF.

This chain joins TRBV19 and TRBJ2-5; 7 nucleotides match TRBD2. This CDR3 is built from 14 residues. Per germline, CDR1 LNHDA and CDR2 SQIVND (reference sequence). The V segment lost 3 bases and the J segment 5 bases; nucleotides outside the gene matches: 6. CDR3 coding DNA: TGTGCCAGTAGTATCAGGCTAGCGGAGGAGACCCAGTACTTC. This encodes CASSIRLAEETQYF.

The chain carries TRBV5-4 and TRBJ1-6, with D maybe TRBD1 (5 bases). The V end lost 0 bases, the J end lost 8 bases, and 15 bases lay between the germline ends. The CDR3 extends over 16 amino acids. The germline V gene encodes CDR1 SGHNT and CDR2 YYREEE (reference sequence). For the CDR3, the DNA is TGTGCCAGCAGCTTGGAATCCAGGGCGATGGATTCACCCCTCCACTTT. Protein: CASSLESRAMDSPLHF.

This clone was detected only a few times. The CDR3 DNA follows: TGTGCCAGCAGCTCTCAGACAGGGGTGAGCACTGAAGCTTTCTTT. Translating it yields CASSSQTGVSTEAFF. V is TRBV7-9 and J is TRBJ1-1; 8 bases fit TRBD1. Trimming cost V 4 bases and J 4 bases; bases outside gene matches: 8. The CDR3 covers 15 residues. Germline CDR1 SEHNR, CDR2 FQNEAQ (reference sequence).

This chain connects TRBV5-1 to TRBJ1-1, with 7 bases fitting TRBD1. Trimming cost V 4 bases and J 0 bases; bases outside gene matches: 3. This CDR3 has 14 amino acids. The germline CDR1 and CDR2 sequences are SGHRS and YFSETQ. The CDR3 DNA reads as TGCGCCAGCAGCCAGGGACAGATGAACACTGAAGCTTTCTTT. Translation: CASSQGQMNTEAFF.

This clone has more than one count but fewer than ten. This chain uses TRBV5-6 with TRBJ2-3, with D maybe TRBD1 (7 bases). This CDR3 spans 15 amino acids. Trimming shortened V by 4 bases and J by 2 bases, and 14 bases separated the two germline ends. CDR1 is SGHDT and CDR2 is YYEEEE in the germline V gene. The CDR3 is CASSRDRDFTDTQYF. The CDR3 DNA reads TGTGCCAGCAGCCGAGACAGGGACTTCACAGATACGCAGTATTTT.

This clone was seen only a few times. The CDR3 bases are TGTGCCAGCAGTTTAGTCCGTCTAGCTGGGGCCAACGTCCTGACTTTC. This encodes CASSLVRLAGANVLTF. The chain is built from TRBV28 and TRBJ2-6, with D uncertain. CDR3 length: 16 amino acids. V was clipped by 2 bases and J by 2 bases, with 10 bases between them. Germline V gene lookup returns CDR1 MDHEN and CDR2 SYDVKM.